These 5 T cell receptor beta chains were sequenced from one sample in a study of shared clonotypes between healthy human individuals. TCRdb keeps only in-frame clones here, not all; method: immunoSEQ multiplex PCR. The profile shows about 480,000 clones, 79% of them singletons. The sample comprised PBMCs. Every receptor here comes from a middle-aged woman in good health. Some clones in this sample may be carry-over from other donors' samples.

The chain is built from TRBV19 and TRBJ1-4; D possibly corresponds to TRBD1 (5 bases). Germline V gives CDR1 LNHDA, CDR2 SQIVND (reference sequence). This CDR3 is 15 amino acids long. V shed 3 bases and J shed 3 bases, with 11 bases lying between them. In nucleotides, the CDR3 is TGTGCCAGTAGTATCAGCAGGGTTTCTAATGAAAAACTGTTTTTT. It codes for CASSISRVSNEKLFF.

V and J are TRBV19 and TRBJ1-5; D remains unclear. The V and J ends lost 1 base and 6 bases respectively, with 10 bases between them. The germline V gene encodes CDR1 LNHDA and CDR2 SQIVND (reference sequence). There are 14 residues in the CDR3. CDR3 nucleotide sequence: TGTGCCAGTAGTATAGGAAGGGTCAGTCAGCCCCAGCATTTT. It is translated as CASSIGRVSQPQHF.

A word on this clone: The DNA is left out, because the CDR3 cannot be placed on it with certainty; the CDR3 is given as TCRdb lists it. CDR3 residues: CASSLRAGALNTEAFF. The rearrangement joins TRBV28 to TRBJ1-1. The CDR3 spans 16 amino acids, including both terminal residues. Germline V gene lookup returns CDR1 MDHEN and CDR2 SYDVKM.

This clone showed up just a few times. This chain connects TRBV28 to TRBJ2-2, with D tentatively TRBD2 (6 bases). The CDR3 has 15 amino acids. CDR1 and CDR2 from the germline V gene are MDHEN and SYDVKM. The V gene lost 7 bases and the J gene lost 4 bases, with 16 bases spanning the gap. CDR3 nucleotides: TGTGCCAGCAACCTTCGGGACTTCAGCACCGGGGAGCTGTTTTTT. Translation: CASNLRDFSTGELFF.

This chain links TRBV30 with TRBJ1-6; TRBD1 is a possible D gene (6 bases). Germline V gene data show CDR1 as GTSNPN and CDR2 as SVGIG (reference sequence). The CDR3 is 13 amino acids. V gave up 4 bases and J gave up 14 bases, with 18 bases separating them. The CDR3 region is CAWKGEQLGSLHF. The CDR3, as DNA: TGTGCCTGGAAGGGGGAACAGCTGGGGTCCCTCCACTTT. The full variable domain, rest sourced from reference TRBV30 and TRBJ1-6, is SQTIHQWPATLVQPVGSPLSLECTVEGTSNPNLYWYRQAAGRGLQLLFYSVGIGQISSEVPQNLSASRPQDRQFILSSKKLLLSDSGFYLCAWKGEQLGSLHFGNGTRLTVT.